The 25 T cell receptor beta chains below come from one sample, sequenced in a study of blood T cell repertoires in COVID-19 (dated by TCRdb to the early 2020s). Receptor amplification or capture employed the immunoSEQ multiplex PCR assay. The table comes from immuneACCESS by way of TCRdb, which keeps in-frame sequences with V and J called. Part of the clones is missing from these tables; in studies checked, under half for an unresolved V gene and the rest for unknown reasons. Present in this sample are 55,000 to 65,000 clones, 75% to 85% of which were seen just once. The ten largest clones take up over 9.5% of the sample. The sequenced sample was peripheral blood. Receptors originate from a human donor in a cohort sampled during active COVID-19.

J is TRBJ1-2 and V is TRBV3-1 (or the pseudogene TRBV3-2), with a weak D call TRBD1 (5 bases). The CDR3 sequence is 14 residues long. Germline CDR1 LGHDT, CDR2 YNNKEL (reference sequence). The V end lost 4 bases, the J end lost 3 bases, and 12 bases lay between the germline ends. The CDR3 nucleotides are TGTGCCAGCAGCCGAGTGGGGGACTACTATGGCTACACCTTC. As protein: CASSRVGDYYGYTF.

The rearrangement joins TRBV7-6 to TRBJ1-2; D is unclear. Trimming pared 1 base from V and 8 bases from J, leaving 17 bases between. Looked up from germline, CDR1 is SGHVS and CDR2 is FNYEAQ. CDR3 length: 15 residues. CDR3 sequence (DNA): TGTGCCAGCAGCTTAGAGTCCGGAACCCTCAGGGGCTACACCTTC. This encodes CASSLESGTLRGYTF. Looking up the rest from reference TRBV7-6 and TRBJ1-2 gives the full variable domain: GAGVSQSPRYKVTKRGQDVALRCDPISGHVSLYWYRQALGQGPEFLTYFNYEAQQDKSGLPNDRFSAERPEGSISTLTIQRTEQRDSAMYRCASSLESGTLRGYTFGSGTRLTVV.

The chain links TRBV10-2 to TRBJ1-1; TRBD1 might be the D (6 bases). Trimming took 3 bases from V and 1 from J, leaving 12 bases between them. Germline V CDR1 and CDR2: WSHSY, SAAADI. This CDR3 contains 15 residues. In DNA form, the CDR3 reads TGCGCCAGCAGTGACTGGGGGCAAAGGAACACTGAAGCTTTCTTT. This codes for CASSDWGQRNTEAFF.

The genes are TRBV10-1 and TRBJ2-1, with TRBD2 matching over 13 bases. Trimming took 3 bases from V and 4 from J; bases not matched to a gene: 9. CDR1 and CDR2 (germline): WNHNN, SYGVQD (reference sequence). The CDR3 sequence is 18 residues long. The CDR3, as DNA: TGCGCCAGCAGTGATTTCGTCTTGGGACTAGCGGGGTACAATGAGCAGTTCTTC. This translates into CASSDFVLGLAGYNEQFF.

V and J are TRBV3-1 (or the pseudogene TRBV3-2) and TRBJ1-1; a weak D match, TRBD1 (6 bases). The CDR3 contains 14 residues. The V gene's germline CDR1 is LGHDT and CDR2 YNNKEL (reference sequence). The V and J ends lost 2 bases and 8 bases respectively, with 15 bases between them. CDR3 sequence reads: CASSQTPDSREAFF. The CDR3 DNA follows: TGTGCCAGCAGCCAAACCCCGGACAGTCGCGAAGCTTTCTTT.

A single count supports this clone. The J gene is TRBJ2-1, the V gene TRBV7-2; D gene unclear. The CDR3 has 12 residues. Between the trimmed V and J ends, which lost 5 bases and 5 bases, there was a span of 7 bases. Germline lookup yields CDR1 SGHTA and CDR2 FQGNSA. The DNA for the CDR3 is TGTGCCAGCAGCGCAAACAACAATGAGCAGTTCTTC. This gives the protein CASSANNNEQFF.

The rearrangement joins TRBV6-6 to TRBJ2-1; tentative D call: TRBD2 (5 bases). V was cut by 4 bases and J by 8 bases, with 9 bases left in between. CDR1 and CDR2 from the germline V gene are MNHNY and SVGAGI (reference sequence). The CDR3 spans 12 residues. CDR3: CASSSLEDEQFF. Written as DNA, the CDR3 is TGTGCCAGCAGTTCACTAGAGGATGAGCAGTTCTTC.

As to this clone: Other DNA sequences in this specimen translate into the identical CDR3. The rearrangement links TRBV6-5 to TRBJ1-5, with D perhaps matching TRBD1 (6 bases). In germline, CDR1 is MNHEY, CDR2 SVGAGI. The CDR3 runs 14 residues. V lost 2 bases, J lost 1 base, and 6 bases lay in between. The CDR3, as DNA: TGTGCCAGCAGTTACAGGGGGAGCAATCAGCCCCAGCATTTT. Translating gives CASSYRGSNQPQHF.

This chain's CDR3 is CAISDLGTMSHEQYF. DNA for the CDR3: TGTGCCATCAGTGACCTCGGGACTATGAGCCACGAGCAGTACTTC. The J gene is TRBJ2-7, the V gene TRBV10-3; 7 bases are a match to TRBD2. The CDR3 is 15 amino acids. Losses at the gene ends were 3 bases for V and 5 bases for J; bases not matched to a gene: 10. Germline assignment: CDR1 ENHRY and CDR2 SYGVKD.

This CDR3 is CASRLGQGVNEQFF. Written as DNA, the CDR3 is TGTGCCAGCAGGCTGGGACAGGGGGTAAATGAGCAGTTCTTC. The chain employs TRBV2 and TRBJ2-1; 11 positions match TRBD1. The CDR3 runs to 14 residues. V lost 6 bases, J lost 7 bases, and 5 bases stayed unmatched. Germline V lookup: CDR1 SNHLY, CDR2 FYNNEI. The full variable domain, its missing parts supplied by reference TRBV2 and TRBJ2-1, is EPEVTQTPSHQVTQMGQEVILRCVPISNHLYFYWYRQILGQKVEFLVSFYNNEISEKSEIFDDQFSVERPDGSNFTLKIRSTKLEDSAMYFCASRLGQGVNEQFFGPGTRLTVL.

The V gene is TRBV5-1, the J gene TRBJ1-4, with D perhaps TRBD1 (6 bases). Trimming pared 5 bases from V and 8 bases from J, leaving 19 bases between. The CDR3 totals 15 residues. Germline V CDR1 and CDR2: SGHRS, YFSETQ. CDR3: CASRPPGQGREKLFF. CDR3 bases: TGCGCCAGCAGACCTCCTGGGCAGGGGCGAGAAAAACTGTTTTTT. Combining the CDR3 with reference TRBV5-1 and TRBJ1-4 gives the whole variable domain KAGVTQTPRYLIKTRGQQVTLSCSPISGHRSVSWYQQTPGQGLQFLFEYFSETQRNKGNFPGRFSGRQFSNSRSEMNVSTLELGDSALYLCASRPPGQGREKLFFGSGTQLSVL.

The chain couples TRBV5-1 to TRBJ2-1, with 14 bases that match TRBD2. Losses at the gene ends were 4 bases for V and 8 bases for J; bases not matched to a gene: 8. The CDR3 runs to 16 residues. Germline V gene sequence: CDR1 SGHRS, CDR2 YFSETQ. The CDR3 DNA reads as TGCGCCAGCAGCAACCGACTAGCGGGGGGGCCGGATGAGCAGTTCTTC. Translated: CASSNRLAGGPDEQFF. Combining the CDR3 with reference TRBV5-1 and TRBJ2-1 gives the whole variable domain KAGVTQTPRYLIKTRGQQVTLSCSPISGHRSVSWYQQTPGQGLQFLFEYFSETQRNKGNFPGRFSGRQFSNSRSEMNVSTLELGDSALYLCASSNRLAGGPDEQFFGPGTRLTVL.

The genes are TRBV7-9 and TRBJ2-1, with 9 bases identical to TRBD1. Germline CDR1 SEHNR, CDR2 FQNEAQ (reference sequence). CDR3 length: 15 residues. V was clipped by 3 bases and J by 9 bases; unmatched bases: 9. The CDR3 DNA is TGTGCCAGCAGCTTGGGACAGGGACAAACCGGTGAGCAGTTCTTC. This codes for CASSLGQGQTGEQFF.

The chain has TRBV5-8 and TRBJ2-7; 10 bases line up with TRBD1. The CDR3 length is 15 residues. The germline CDR1 and CDR2 sequences are SGHTS and YDEGEE. Trimming removed 7 bases from V and 5 bases from J; junction bases left unmatched: 12. As DNA, the CDR3 is TGTGCCAGCGGAAGGGGACAGGGGATTAAGGACGAGCAGTACGTC. Its translation: CASGRGQGIKDEQYV.

The rearrangement links TRBV30 to TRBJ1-2; unclear D gene. The CDR3 is 12 amino acids. The V and J ends lost 2 bases and 5 bases respectively, with 9 bases between them. Germline V gene data show CDR1 as GTSNPN and CDR2 as SVGIG (reference sequence). This chain's CDR3 is CAWSSQNYGYTF. The CDR3 coding sequence is TGTGCCTGGAGTTCGCAGAATTATGGCTACACCTTC.

CDR3 sequence reads: CASSPQGNRNEQFF. DNA of the CDR3: TGTGCCAGTAGCCCCCAGGGAAACCGCAATGAGCAGTTCTTC. This sequence joins TRBV19 and TRBJ2-1; D is possibly TRBD1 (5 bases). Germline values: CDR1 LNHDA, CDR2 SQIVND (reference sequence). The CDR3 is made up of 14 amino acids. Trimming pared 6 bases from V and 6 bases from J, leaving 15 bases between. Looking up the rest from reference TRBV19 and TRBJ2-1 gives the full variable domain: DGGITQSPKYLFRKEGQNVTLSCEQNLNHDAMYWYRQDPGQGLRLIYYSQIVNDFQKGDIAEGYSVSREKKESFPLTVTSAQKNPTAFYLCASSPQGNRNEQFFGPGTRLTVL.

This clone was seen just once. The chain recombines TRBV28 with TRBJ2-1; 8 nucleotides agree with TRBD1. The V gene's germline CDR1 is MDHEN and CDR2 SYDVKM. V shed 7 bases, J shed 4 bases, and the junction held 6 bases outside the gene matches. The CDR3 runs 14 residues. Here the CDR3 reads CASKLTGEYNEQFF. CDR3 nucleotide sequence: TGTGCCAGCAAATTGACAGGGGAGTACAATGAGCAGTTCTTC.

CDR3 coding DNA: TGCGCCAGCAGCTCCTCGGGACAGGGAGACACCATATATTTT. Its translation: CASSSSGQGDTIYF. V is TRBV5-1 and J is TRBJ1-3, with 9 bases fitting TRBD1. With V trimmed by 3 bases and J by 8 bases, 6 bases remained unmatched. The CDR3 has 14 residues. CDR1 and CDR2 from the germline V gene are SGHRS and YFSETQ.

The V and J genes are TRBV30 and TRBJ1-6; possibly TRBD1 for D (5 bases). The V end lost 2 bases, the J end lost 7 bases, and 15 bases lay between the germline ends. Germline V gene sequence: CDR1 GTSNPN, CDR2 SVGIG (reference sequence). The CDR3 has 15 residues. DNA of the CDR3: TGTGCCTGGAGTCAGGGTGCAGGGAGGAATTCACCCCTCCACTTT. Its protein product is CAWSQGAGRNSPLHF.

This chain links TRBV6-6 with TRBJ2-3; 14 bases match TRBD2. V gave up 6 bases and J gave up 2 bases; unmatched junction bases: 7. This CDR3 has 17 residues. Germline values: CDR1 MNHNY, CDR2 SVGAGI (reference sequence). The CDR3 sequence: CASSRLAGGIFTDTQYF. Written as DNA, the CDR3 is TGTGCCAGCAGCCGACTAGCGGGGGGGATTTTCACAGATACGCAGTATTTT.

The chain carries TRBV19 and TRBJ2-1; the D gene is possibly TRBD1 (7 bases). The germline V gene encodes CDR1 LNHDA and CDR2 SQIVND (reference sequence). The CDR3 spans 15 residues. The V and J ends lost 8 bases and 5 bases respectively, with 19 bases between them. The CDR3 region is CASLRTGGDNNEQFF. CDR3 in DNA: TGTGCCAGTCTCCGGACAGGAGGGGATAACAATGAGCAGTTCTTC. Supplemented by reference TRBV19 and TRBJ2-1, the full variable domain reads DGGITQSPKYLFRKEGQNVTLSCEQNLNHDAMYWYRQDPGQGLRLIYYSQIVNDFQKGDIAEGYSVSREKKESFPLTVTSAQKNPTAFYLCASLRTGGDNNEQFFGPGTRLTVL.

V usage is TRBV12-3 or TRBV12-4 and J usage is TRBJ1-5, with a weak D call TRBD1 (5 bases). Trimming pared 11 bases from V and 1 base from J, leaving 9 bases between. This CDR3 region has 12 residues. The CDR3 loop reads CAWGESNQPQHF. CDR3 nucleotides: TGTGCCTGGGGGGAGAGCAATCAGCCCCAGCATTTT.

As DNA, the CDR3 is TGTGCCAGTAATAAGGGGTTTCAGCCCCAGCATTTT. Protein: CASNKGFQPQHF. The chain recombines TRBV19 with TRBJ1-5; D perhaps matches TRBD1 (5 bases). CDR1 is LNHDA and CDR2 is SQIVND in the germline V gene (reference sequence). This CDR3 contains 12 residues. V was shortened by 7 bases and J by 6 bases, with 10 bases between the two germline ends.

The chain is built from TRBV19 and TRBJ2-7; TRBD2 agrees at 14 bases. Germline V CDR1 and CDR2: LNHDA, SQIVND (reference sequence). The trim removed 6 bases at V and 4 bases at J, leaving 26 bases unmatched. CDR3 length equals 22 residues. The CDR3 region is CASSPNGQGVLGTSGSGYEQYF. The CDR3 DNA follows: TGTGCCAGTAGCCCCAACGGACAGGGGGTTTTGGGGACTAGCGGGAGTGGGTACGAGCAGTACTTC.

The rearrangement uses TRBV30 and TRBJ1-2, with D tentatively TRBD1 (5 bases). The germline gives CDR1 GTSNPN, CDR2 SVGIG (reference sequence). The CDR3 contains 13 residues. Trimming cost V 3 bases and J 9 bases, with 17 bases left between them. The CDR3: CAWSAGPLVRYTF. In DNA form, the CDR3 reads TGTGCCTGGAGCGCGGGACCTCTCGTTCGCTACACCTTC.